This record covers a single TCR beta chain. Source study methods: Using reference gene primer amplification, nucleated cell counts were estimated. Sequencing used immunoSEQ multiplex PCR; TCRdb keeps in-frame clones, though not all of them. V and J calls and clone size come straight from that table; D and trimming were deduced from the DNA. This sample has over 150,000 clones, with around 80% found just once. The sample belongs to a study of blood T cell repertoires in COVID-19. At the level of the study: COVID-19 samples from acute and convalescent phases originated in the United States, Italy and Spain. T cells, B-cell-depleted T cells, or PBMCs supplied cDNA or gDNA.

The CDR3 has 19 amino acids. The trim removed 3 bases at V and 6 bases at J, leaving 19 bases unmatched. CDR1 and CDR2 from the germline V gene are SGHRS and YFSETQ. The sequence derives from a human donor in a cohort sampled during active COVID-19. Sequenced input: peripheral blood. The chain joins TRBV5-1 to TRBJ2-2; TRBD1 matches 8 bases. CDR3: CASSWTLIDPTGESGELFF. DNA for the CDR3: TGCGCCAGCAGCTGGACCCTTATTGACCCGACAGGGGAATCCGGGGAGCTGTTTTTT.